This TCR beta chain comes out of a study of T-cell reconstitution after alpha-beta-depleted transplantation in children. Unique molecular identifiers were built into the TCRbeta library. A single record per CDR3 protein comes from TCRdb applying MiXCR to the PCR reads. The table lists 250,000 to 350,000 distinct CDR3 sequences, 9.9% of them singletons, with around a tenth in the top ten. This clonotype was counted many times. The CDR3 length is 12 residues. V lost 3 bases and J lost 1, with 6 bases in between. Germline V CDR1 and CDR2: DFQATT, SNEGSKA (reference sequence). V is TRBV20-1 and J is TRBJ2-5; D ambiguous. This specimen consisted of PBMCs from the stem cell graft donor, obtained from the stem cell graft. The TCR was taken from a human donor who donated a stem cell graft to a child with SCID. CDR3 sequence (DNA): TGCAGTGCTAGTTCCAGCCAAGAGACCCAGTACTTC. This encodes CSASSSQETQYF.